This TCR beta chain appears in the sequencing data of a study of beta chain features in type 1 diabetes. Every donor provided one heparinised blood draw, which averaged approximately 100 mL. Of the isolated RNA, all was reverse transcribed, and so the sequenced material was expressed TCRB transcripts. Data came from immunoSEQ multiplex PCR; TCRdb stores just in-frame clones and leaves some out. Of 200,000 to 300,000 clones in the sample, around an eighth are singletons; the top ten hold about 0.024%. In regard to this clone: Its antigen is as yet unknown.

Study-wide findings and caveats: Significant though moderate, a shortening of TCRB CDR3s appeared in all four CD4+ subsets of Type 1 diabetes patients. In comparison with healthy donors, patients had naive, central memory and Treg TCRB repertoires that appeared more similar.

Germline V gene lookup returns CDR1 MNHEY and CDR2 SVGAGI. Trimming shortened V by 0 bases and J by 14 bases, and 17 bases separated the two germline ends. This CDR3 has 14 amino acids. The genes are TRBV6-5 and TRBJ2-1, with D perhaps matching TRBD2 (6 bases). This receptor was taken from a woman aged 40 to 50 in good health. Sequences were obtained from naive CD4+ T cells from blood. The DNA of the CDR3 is TGTGCCAGCAGTTACTCGGAGGGAACCCCCGGTGAGTTCTTC. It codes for CASSYSEGTPGEFF.